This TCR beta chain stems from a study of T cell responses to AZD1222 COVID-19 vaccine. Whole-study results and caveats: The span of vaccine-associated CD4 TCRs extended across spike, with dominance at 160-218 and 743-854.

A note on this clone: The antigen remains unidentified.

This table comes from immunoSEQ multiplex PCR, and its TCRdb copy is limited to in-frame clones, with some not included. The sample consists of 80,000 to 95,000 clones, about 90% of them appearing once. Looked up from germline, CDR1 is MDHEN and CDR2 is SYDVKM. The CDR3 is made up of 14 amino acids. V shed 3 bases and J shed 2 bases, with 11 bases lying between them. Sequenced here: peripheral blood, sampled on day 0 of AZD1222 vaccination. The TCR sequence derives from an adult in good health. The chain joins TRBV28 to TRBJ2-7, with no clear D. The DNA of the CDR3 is TGTGCCAGCAGTTTTCTCCACTCACCCTACGAGCAGTACTTC. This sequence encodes CASSFLHSPYEQYF.